Each of the 6 T cell receptor gamma chains below was sequenced from the same sample in a study of γδ T cells in repeated Plasmodium falciparum infection. Flow sorting of PBMC yielded separate Vgamma9/Vdelta2+ and Vdelta2-negative gammadelta T cell populations for bulk repertoire analysis. TCRdb re-called the multiplex PCR reads using CATT. There are 30,000 or so gamma-chain clones in the sample; 1.4% to 1.5% occur only once, and roughly 19% lies in the top ten. Sequenced: gamma-delta T cells from blood. The receptor set was obtained from a pool of human donors (malaria-infected and uninfected, not separated).

A note on this clone: A far larger clone is one nucleotide away, so this likely arose from a read error. Other DNA sequences in the same sample also yield this CDR3. DNA for the CDR3: TGTGCCACCTGGGGAGGTGCCCATTATAAGAAGCTCTTT. This encodes CATWGGAHYKKLF. For the V gene the call is TRGV4; the J gene has no call. Germline V gene lookup returns CDR1 EGSTGY and CDR2 YDSYTSSV. The CDR3 totals 13 residues.

Note on this clone: This likely traces to a read error, being one base from a far larger clone. The same CDR3 also results from other DNA sequences found in this sample. The chain employs TRGV9 and TRGJP. TCRdb supplies no J gene; here it was assigned by aligning the nucleotide sequence to germline. Germline values: CDR1 GITISATS, CDR2 ISYDGTV (reference sequence). This CDR3 region has 17 residues. This chain's CDR3 is CALWETLQELGKKIKVF. CDR3 nucleotide sequence: TGTGCCTTGTGGGAGACCCTTCAAGAGTTAGGCAAAAAAATCAAGGTATTT.

This clone was detected only a few times. TCRdb has a much larger clone's protein, which differs at residue 5 from the translation of this DNA, likely because of a read error; what is shown is the protein translated from the DNA. CDR3 DNA sequence: TGTGCCTTGTGGGGGGGCAAGCAAGAGTTGGGCAAAAAAATCAAGGTATTT. Translated: CALWGGKQELGKKIKVF. This chain joins TRGV9 and TRGJP. TCRdb gives no J gene; it was assigned here by matching the DNA to germline. Per germline, CDR1 GITISATS and CDR2 ISYDGTV (reference sequence). V was clipped by 5 bases and J by 3 bases; unmatched bases: 7. CDR3 size: 17 residues.

This clone was seen only a few times. TCRdb's protein for this DNA is that of a much larger clone and differs from the translation at residue 9, likely a read error; the protein shown is the DNA translation. This sample also contains other DNA sequences that code for the same CDR3. The V gene is TRGV2, the J gene TRGJP2. No J segment appears in TCRdb, so it was assigned here by matching the sequence to germline. Germline lookup yields CDR1 EGSNGY and CDR2 YDSYNSKV. This CDR3 region has 13 residues. As DNA, the CDR3 is TGTGCCACCTTTCGATTAAGTGATCGGATCAAGACGTTT. Protein product: CATFRLSDRIKTF.

This clone was seen many times. This DNA's translation differs at residue 7 from TCRdb's protein, which comes from a much larger clone; a read error is likely, and the protein shown is translated from the DNA. This rearrangement joins TRGV2 to TRGJ1 or TRGJ2. The J gene, absent from TCRdb, was called here by matching the DNA to germline. With 1 base clipped from V and 4 bases from J, the junction kept 4 bases outside the gene matches. CDR1 and CDR2 from the germline V gene are EGSNGY and YDSYNSKV. This CDR3 has 13 amino acids. In nucleotides, the CDR3 is TGTGCCACCTGGGACGGACAGTATTATAAGAAACTCTTT. Translated, it gives CATWDGQYYKKLF.

Many counts were recorded for this clone. Within the sample, other DNA sequences also encode this same CDR3. The genes are TRGV3 and TRGJ1 or TRGJ2. The V and J ends lost 0 bases and 10 bases, in that order; junction bases with no gene match: 6. This CDR3 is 12 amino acids long. The V gene's germline CDR1 is VTNTFY and CDR2 YDVSTARD (reference sequence). The CDR3 region has the DNA TGTGCCACCTGGGACAGGCCCTCCAAGAAACTCTTT. Its protein is CATWDRPSKKLF.